The 5 T cell receptor beta chains below all came from one sample that was sequenced in a study of shared clonotypes between healthy human individuals. This table comes from immunoSEQ multiplex PCR, and its TCRdb copy is limited to in-frame clones, with some not included. The data contain roughly 1.4 million clones, about 98.5% of them singletons. The sample consisted of naive CD4+ T cells sorted from blood. Subset indicated: CD45RA+ positively selected. Receptors were obtained from a man aged 25 to 45 in good health.

The chain joins TRBV2 to TRBJ1-1, with D tentatively TRBD1 (5 bases). Germline V gene data show CDR1 as SNHLY and CDR2 as FYNNEI. Trimming stripped 8 bases from V and 6 bases from J, with 16 bases between. This CDR3 comprises 13 residues. This chain's CDR3 is CASVRGITAEAFF. The CDR3 nucleotides are TGTGCCAGCGTCCGGGGGATAACTGCTGAAGCTTTCTTT.

The V gene is TRBV19, the J gene TRBJ2-7; possible D gene TRBD1, 6 bases. CDR1 and CDR2 from the germline V gene are LNHDA and SQIVND (reference sequence). This CDR3 contains 14 residues. The V end was cut by 3 bases, the J end by 2 bases, with 11 bases between. This chain's CDR3 is CASSIQGSPYEQYF. For the CDR3, the DNA is TGTGCCAGTAGTATTCAGGGGTCTCCCTACGAGCAGTACTTC.

This clone was observed a handful of times. J is TRBJ2-1 and V is TRBV5-1; 8 nucleotides match TRBD2. The V gene's germline CDR1 is SGHRS and CDR2 YFSETQ. The J segment lost 6 bases and the V segment lost 1 base, leaving 3 bases of the junction unmatched. The CDR3 sequence is 14 residues long. The CDR3 sequence is CASSLTSGGNEQFF. CDR3 DNA sequence: TGCGCCAGCAGCTTGACTAGCGGAGGCAATGAGCAGTTCTTC.

The chain employs TRBV6-6 and TRBJ1-1; 7 bases map to TRBD1. Germline values: CDR1 MNHNY, CDR2 SVGAGI (reference sequence). This CDR3 region has 14 residues. The V segment lost 5 bases and the J segment 4 bases; nucleotides outside the gene matches: 7. The CDR3 here is CASSAKDRSTEAFF. In DNA, the CDR3 is TGTGCCAGCAGTGCAAAGGACAGGAGCACTGAAGCTTTCTTT.

The chain recombines TRBV9 with TRBJ2-1; possibly TRBD2 for D (5 bases). V lost 3 bases to trimming and J lost 0 bases, with 10 bases between them. The CDR3 is 15 residues long. Germline-derived CDR1 and CDR2 are SGDLS and YYNGEE. The CDR3 nucleotides are TGTGCCAGCAGCGAGGGAGTATTCTCCTACAATGAGCAGTTCTTC. This encodes CASSEGVFSYNEQFF.